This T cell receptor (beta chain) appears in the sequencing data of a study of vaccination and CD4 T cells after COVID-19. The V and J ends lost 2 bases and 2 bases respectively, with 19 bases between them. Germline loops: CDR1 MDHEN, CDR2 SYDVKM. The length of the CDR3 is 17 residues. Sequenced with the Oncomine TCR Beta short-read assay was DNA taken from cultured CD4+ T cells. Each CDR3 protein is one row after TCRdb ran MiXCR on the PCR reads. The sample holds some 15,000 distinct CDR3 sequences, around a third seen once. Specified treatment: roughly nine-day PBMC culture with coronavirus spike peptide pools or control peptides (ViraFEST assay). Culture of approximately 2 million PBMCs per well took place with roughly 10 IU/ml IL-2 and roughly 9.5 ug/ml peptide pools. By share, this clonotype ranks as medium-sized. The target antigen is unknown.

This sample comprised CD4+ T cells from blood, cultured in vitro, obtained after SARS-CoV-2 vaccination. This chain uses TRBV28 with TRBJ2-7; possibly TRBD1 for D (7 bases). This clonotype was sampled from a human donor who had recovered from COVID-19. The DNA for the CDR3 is TGTGCCAGCAGTTTACCAGGGGGGATGTTATGGACCTACGAGCAGTACTTC. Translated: CASSLPGGMLWTYEQYF.